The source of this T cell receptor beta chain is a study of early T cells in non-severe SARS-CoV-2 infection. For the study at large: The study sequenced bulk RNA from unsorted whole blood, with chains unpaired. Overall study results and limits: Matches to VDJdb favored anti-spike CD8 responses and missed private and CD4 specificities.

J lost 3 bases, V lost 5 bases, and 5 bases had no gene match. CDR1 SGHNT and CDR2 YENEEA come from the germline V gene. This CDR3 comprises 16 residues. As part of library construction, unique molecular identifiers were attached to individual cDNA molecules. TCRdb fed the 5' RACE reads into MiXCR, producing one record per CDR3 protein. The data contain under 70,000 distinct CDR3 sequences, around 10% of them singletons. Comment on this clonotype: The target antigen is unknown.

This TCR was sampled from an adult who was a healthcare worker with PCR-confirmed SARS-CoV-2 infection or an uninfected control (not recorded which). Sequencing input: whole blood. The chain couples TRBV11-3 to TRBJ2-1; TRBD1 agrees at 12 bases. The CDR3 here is CASSAGTGGFYNEQFF. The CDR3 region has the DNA TGTGCCAGCAGCGCGGGGACAGGGGGCTTCTACAATGAGCAGTTCTTC.